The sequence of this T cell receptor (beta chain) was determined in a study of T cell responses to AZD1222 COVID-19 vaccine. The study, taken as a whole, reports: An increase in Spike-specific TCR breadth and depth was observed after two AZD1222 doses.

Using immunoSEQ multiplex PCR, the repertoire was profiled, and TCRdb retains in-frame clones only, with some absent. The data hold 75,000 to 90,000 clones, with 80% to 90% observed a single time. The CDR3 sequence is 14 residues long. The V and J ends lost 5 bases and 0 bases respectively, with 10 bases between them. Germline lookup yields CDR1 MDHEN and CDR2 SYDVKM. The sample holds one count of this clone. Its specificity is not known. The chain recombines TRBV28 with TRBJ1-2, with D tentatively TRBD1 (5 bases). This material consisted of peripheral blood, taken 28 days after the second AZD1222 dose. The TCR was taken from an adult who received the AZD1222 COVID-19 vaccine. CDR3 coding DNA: TGTGCCAGCAGTACACAGGAGCCTAACTATGGCTACACCTTC. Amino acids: CASSTQEPNYGYTF.